Reported below is one T cell receptor beta chain. This table comes from immunoSEQ multiplex PCR, and its TCRdb copy is limited to in-frame clones, with some not included. The table lists about 40,000 clones, approximately 91% of them singletons, with around 16% in the top ten. This record comes from a study of blood T cell repertoires in COVID-19. About the study: Whether acute or convalescent, the COVID-19 samples came from the United States, Italy and Spain.

CDR1 and CDR2 from the germline V gene are MDHEN and SYDVKM. The CDR3 spans 15 residues. With 2 bases clipped from V and 4 bases from J, the junction kept 6 bases outside the gene matches. Sequenced: peripheral blood. This chain uses TRBV28 with TRBJ2-7, with TRBD1 matching 9 bases. This TCR was sampled from a woman in her 30s in a cohort sampled during active COVID-19. CDR3 region: CASSLLQGAYYEQYF. The CDR3 DNA sequence: TGTGCCAGCAGTTTACTACAGGGGGCGTATTACGAGCAGTACTTC.